This TCR beta chain was identified during a study of blood T cell repertoires in COVID-19. Overall study: Whether acute or convalescent, the COVID-19 samples came from the United States, Italy and Spain. Sample material is recorded as cDNA or gDNA derived from T cells, B-cell-depleted T cells, or PBMCs.

The CDR3 contains 14 residues. The ends lost 6 bases at V and 8 bases at J; junction bases unmatched: 9. Germline CDR1 is LNHDA and CDR2 is SQIVND (reference sequence). Original data processing: Estimates of nucleated cell counts were drawn from the amplification of reference gene primers. The repertoire was sequenced with immunoSEQ multiplex PCR; TCRdb's copy has only in-frame clones and lacks some. V, J and clone size reflect that table, while D and trimming were determined from the DNA. This repertoire shows 350,000 to 500,000 clones, roughly 90% found once; its top ten account for 0.8% to 0.9%. This chain connects TRBV19 to TRBJ2-1; 8 nucleotides match TRBD2. The sequence came from a man aged 18 to 29 with COVID-19, enrolled during active disease. The source material was peripheral blood. The CDR3 nucleotides read TGTGCCAGTAGAGCCCGGGGGGGGCTCCATGAGCAGTTCTTC. Its protein product is CASRARGGLHEQFF.